Below, one TCR beta chain is given with its context. Antigen specificity is unknown. This CDR3 spans 13 amino acids. CDR1 is SQVTM and CDR2 is ANQGSEA in the germline V gene. Trimming removed 1 base from V and 5 bases from J, with 9 bases in between. The primer mix had 60 Vbeta and 13 Jbeta primers. Repertoires were generated with immunoSEQ multiplex PCR, while TCRdb's copy carries only in-frame clones and drops some. The table has 150,000 or so clones, around 84% seen once; the top ten hold around 2.9%. This record belongs to a study of cytomegalovirus exposure and HLA in healthy donors. In the study overall: Around 83% of 398 genotyped donors fell in the Caucasian-associated ancestry cluster. Study-level points and caveats: Previously analyzed data showed that most TCR beta V segments were productive at a frequency of about 87% or about 30%. A later analysis linked a missense DCLRE1C variant to TCR beta V- and J-gene trimming. A likely sequencing artifact accounted for one observed cluster of highly shared sequence variants.

This rearrangement joins TRBV29-1 to TRBJ1-5; a possible D gene is TRBD1 (6 bases). Sequenced input: PBMCs. This clonotype was sampled from a middle-aged man in good health and CMV-seropositive. The CDR3: CSVEVGADQPQHF. The CDR3 DNA is TGCAGCGTTGAAGTGGGGGCTGATCAGCCCCAGCATTTT.